These 9 T cell receptor beta chains originate from one sample sequenced in a study of T cells in Graves' hyperthyroidism and ophthalmopathy. There were TCR beta CDR3 regions amplified from RNA transcripts. In the first-round RT-PCR of the TCR CDR3, the HTBI primer set was used. TCRdb ran MiXCR on the multiplex PCR reads and lists one entry per CDR3 protein. The repertoire holds a few hundred thousand distinct CDR3 sequences, with roughly 46% as singletons. The material sequenced was peripheral blood or thyroid tissue (not recorded which). The receptors here all came from an adult woman with Graves' disease, either hyperthyroidism or ophthalmopathy (not recorded which).

The chain recombines TRBV28 with TRBJ1-1; a weak D match, TRBD1 (6 bases). The CDR3 length is 13 residues. Trimming took 6 bases from V and 3 from J, leaving 11 bases between them. The germline CDR1 and CDR2 sequences are MDHEN and SYDVKM. In DNA form, the CDR3 reads TGTGCCAGCAGAGCAAACAGGGACACTGAAGCTTTCTTT. It specifies CASRANRDTEAFF.

This clonotype appeared a few times. This chain uses TRBV7-2 with TRBJ2-5; D perhaps matches TRBD1 (5 bases). The CDR3 totals 14 residues. Germline V gives CDR1 SGHTA, CDR2 FQGNSA. V was cut by 5 bases and J by 6 bases, with 16 bases left in between. CDR3 sequence: CASSPGWQGQTQYF. CDR3 DNA: TGTGCCAGCAGCCCCGGGTGGCAGGGCCAGACCCAGTACTTC. The full variable domain, its missing parts supplied by reference TRBV7-2 and TRBJ2-5, is GAGVSQSPSNKVTEKGKDVELRCDPISGHTALYWYRQSLGQGLEFLIYFQGNSAPDKSGLPSDRFSAERTGGSVSTLTIQRTQQEDSAVYLCASSPGWQGQTQYFGPGTRLLVL.

The V gene is TRBV7-8, the J gene TRBJ2-7; perhaps TRBD2 as D (6 bases). Germline V gives CDR1 SGHVS, CDR2 FQNEAQ. The CDR3 spans 13 residues. DNA for the CDR3: TGTGCTAGATCCCCTAGCGAGATCTACGAGCAGTACTTC. This encodes CARSPSEIYEQYF.

This rearrangement joins TRBV7-2 to TRBJ1-1; TRBD1 is a possible D gene (5 bases). The CDR3 sequence is 15 residues long. Germline loops: CDR1 SGHTA, CDR2 FQGNSA. V was pared by 5 bases and J by 3 bases, with 16 bases between. CDR3 region: CASSHGGTLDTEAFF. The CDR3 DNA follows: TGTGCCAGCAGCCATGGGGGTACTTTGGACACTGAAGCTTTCTTT.

V usage is TRBV15 and J usage is TRBJ1-5, with D unclear. CDR3 size: 13 residues. Germline V lookup: CDR1 LNHNV, CDR2 YYDKDF (reference sequence). The V gene lost 0 bases and the J gene lost 5 bases, with 5 bases spanning the gap. CDR3 DNA sequence: TGTGCCACCAGCAGAGAAAGGGATCAGCCCCAGCATTTT. This sequence encodes CATSRERDQPQHF. Filled out from reference TRBV15 and TRBJ1-5, the complete variable domain reads DAMVIQNPRYQVTQFGKPVTLSCSQTLNHNVMYWYQQKSSQAPKLLFHYYDKDFNNEADTPDNFQSRRPNTSFCFLDIRSPGLGDTAMYLCATSRERDQPQHFGDGTRLSIL.

This chain uses TRBV2 with TRBJ1-5, with TRBD1 identical over 9 bases. Germline CDR1 reads SNHLY; CDR2 reads FYNNEI. The CDR3 is 15 residues long. J was trimmed by 6 bases and V by 4 bases; bases with no gene match: 7. This CDR3 is CASSVQGAGGQPQHF. The DNA of the CDR3 is TGTGCCAGCAGTGTACAGGGGGCGGGCGGTCAGCCCCAGCATTTT. Using reference TRBV2 and TRBJ1-5 for the parts outside the CDR3, the full variable domain is EPEVTQTPSHQVTQMGQEVILRCVPISNHLYFYWYRQILGQKVEFLVSFYNNEISEKSEIFDDQFSVERPDGSNFTLKIRSTKLEDSAMYFCASSVQGAGGQPQHFGDGTRLSIL.

The rearrangement uses TRBV14 and TRBJ1-1; 7 bases fit TRBD1. The germline gives CDR1 SGHDN, CDR2 FVKESK. This CDR3 spans 13 amino acids. The V segment lost 3 bases and the J segment 6 bases; nucleotides outside the gene matches: 4. The chain's CDR3 is CASSQNRGSEAFF. The CDR3 DNA reads as TGTGCCAGCAGCCAGAACAGGGGCTCTGAAGCTTTCTTT.

The J gene is TRBJ1-6, the V gene TRBV20-1; D not certain. Trimming took off 6 bases at V and 9 bases at J, with 18 bases between the two ends. The CDR3 is 14 amino acids. CDR1 and CDR2 (germline): DFQATT, SNEGSKA (reference sequence). In DNA form, the CDR3 reads TGCAGTGCAACTACCCACCTTGGCGGTTCACCCCTCCACTTT. Its protein product is CSATTHLGGSPLHF.

The chain joins TRBV20-1 to TRBJ2-1; 8 bases match TRBD1. The CDR3 runs 16 residues. The J segment lost 0 bases and the V segment lost 6 bases, leaving 10 bases of the junction unmatched. The germline CDR1 and CDR2 sequences are DFQATT and SNEGSKA (reference sequence). The CDR3 loop is CSAISGTGDSYNEQFF. CDR3 DNA sequence: TGCAGTGCCATATCCGGGACAGGTGACTCCTACAATGAGCAGTTCTTC.